The clone carrying this T cell receptor beta chain was seen repeatedly, ten times or more. The target antigen is unknown. The junction had 4 bases not matched to a gene; V was cut back by 7 bases and J by 1 base. The CDR3 has 14 residues. CDR1 and CDR2 from the germline V gene are MNHGY and SVAAGI. The sample is drawn from a study of liver allograft versus peripheral blood T cells. On the study more broadly: The authors compared T cell receptor repertoires in transplanted livers with recipients' peripheral blood repertoires.

One entry per CDR3 protein results from TCRdb running MiXCR on the reads. Among fewer than 15,000 distinct CDR3 sequences listed, approximately 17% were seen once. Study-wide results and limits: Reportedly, liver allograft T cell receptor repertoires differed from peripheral blood ones.

This clonotype was obtained from a human patient who had a liver transplant. The T cells may come from the graft donor. The V gene is TRBV6-9, the J gene TRBJ2-1; 7 bases fit TRBD1. The CDR3 spells CASIEDRSYNEQFF. CDR3 bases: TGTGCCAGCATCGAGGACAGGTCCTACAATGAGCAGTTCTTC.